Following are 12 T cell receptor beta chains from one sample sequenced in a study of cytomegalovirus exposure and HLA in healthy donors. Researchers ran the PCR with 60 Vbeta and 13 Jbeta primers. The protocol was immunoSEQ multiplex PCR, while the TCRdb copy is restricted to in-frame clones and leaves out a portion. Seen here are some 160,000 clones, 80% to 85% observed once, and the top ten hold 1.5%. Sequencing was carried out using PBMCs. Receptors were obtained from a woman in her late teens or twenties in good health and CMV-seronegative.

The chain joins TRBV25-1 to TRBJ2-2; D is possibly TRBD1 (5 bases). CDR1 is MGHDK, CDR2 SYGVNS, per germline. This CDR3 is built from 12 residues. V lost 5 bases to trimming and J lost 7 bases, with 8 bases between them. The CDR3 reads CASSHTGGELFF. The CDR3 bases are TGTGCCAGCAGTCACACAGGCGGGGAGCTGTTTTTT.

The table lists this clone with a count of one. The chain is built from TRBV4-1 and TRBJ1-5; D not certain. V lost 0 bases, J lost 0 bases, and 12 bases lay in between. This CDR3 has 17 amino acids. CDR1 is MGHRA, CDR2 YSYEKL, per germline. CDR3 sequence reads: CASSQDWRPGSNQPQHF. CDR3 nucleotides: TGCGCCAGCAGCCAAGACTGGAGGCCAGGTAGCAATCAGCCCCAGCATTTT.

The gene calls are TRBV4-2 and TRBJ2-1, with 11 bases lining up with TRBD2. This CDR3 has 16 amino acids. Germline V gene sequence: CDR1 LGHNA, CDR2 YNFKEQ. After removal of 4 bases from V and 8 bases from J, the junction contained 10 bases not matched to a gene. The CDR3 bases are TGTGCCAGCAGCCTTATAGCGGGGGGGCAGTATTATGAGCAGTTCTTC. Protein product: CASSLIAGGQYYEQFF.

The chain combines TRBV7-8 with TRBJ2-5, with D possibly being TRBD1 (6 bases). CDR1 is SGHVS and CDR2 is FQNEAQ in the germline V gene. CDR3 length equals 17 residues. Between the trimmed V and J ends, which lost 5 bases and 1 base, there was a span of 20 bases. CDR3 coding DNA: TGTGCCAGCAGCGTAAATCAACAGGGTCCCGGCCAAGAGACCCAGTACTTC. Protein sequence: CASSVNQQGPGQETQYF.

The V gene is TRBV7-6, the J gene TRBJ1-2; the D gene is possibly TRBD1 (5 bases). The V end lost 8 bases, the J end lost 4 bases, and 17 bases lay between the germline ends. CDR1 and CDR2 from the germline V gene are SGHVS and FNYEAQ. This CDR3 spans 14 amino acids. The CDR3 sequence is CASGPDRKFYGYTF. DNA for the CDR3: TGTGCCAGCGGACCCGACAGAAAGTTCTATGGCTACACCTTC.

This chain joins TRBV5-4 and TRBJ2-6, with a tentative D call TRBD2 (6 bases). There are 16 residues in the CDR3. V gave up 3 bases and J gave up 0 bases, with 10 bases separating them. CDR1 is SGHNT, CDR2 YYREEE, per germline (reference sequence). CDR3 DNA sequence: TGTGCCAGCAGCTCTGGAGGGAACTCTGGGGCCAACGTCCTGACTTTC. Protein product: CASSSGGNSGANVLTF.

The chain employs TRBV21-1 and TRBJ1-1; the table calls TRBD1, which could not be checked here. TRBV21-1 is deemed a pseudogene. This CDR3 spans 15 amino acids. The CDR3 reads CASSPHQGARTEAFF. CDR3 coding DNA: TGTGCCAGCAGCCCACATCAGGGGGCGCGCACTGAAGCTTTCTTT.

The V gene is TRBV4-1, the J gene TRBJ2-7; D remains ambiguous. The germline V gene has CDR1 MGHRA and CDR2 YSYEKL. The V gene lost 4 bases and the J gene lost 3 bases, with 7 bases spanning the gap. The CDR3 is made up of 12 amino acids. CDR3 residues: CASSRSDYEQYF. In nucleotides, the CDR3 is TGCGCCAGCAGCCGGTCAGACTACGAGCAGTACTTC.

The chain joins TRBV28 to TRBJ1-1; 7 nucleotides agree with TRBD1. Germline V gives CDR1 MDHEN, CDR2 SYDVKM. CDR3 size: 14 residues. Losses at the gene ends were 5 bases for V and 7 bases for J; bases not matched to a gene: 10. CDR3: CASSLQGGLHEAFF. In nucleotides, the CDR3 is TGTGCCAGCAGTCTCCAGGGGGGTTTACATGAAGCTTTCTTT.

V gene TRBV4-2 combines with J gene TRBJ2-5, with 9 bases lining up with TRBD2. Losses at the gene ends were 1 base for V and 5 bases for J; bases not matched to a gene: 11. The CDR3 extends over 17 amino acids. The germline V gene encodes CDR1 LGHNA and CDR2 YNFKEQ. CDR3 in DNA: TGTGCCAGCAGCCAAGTAATTGGCGGGGGGGCTGTGGAGACCCAGTACTTC. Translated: CASSQVIGGGAVETQYF.

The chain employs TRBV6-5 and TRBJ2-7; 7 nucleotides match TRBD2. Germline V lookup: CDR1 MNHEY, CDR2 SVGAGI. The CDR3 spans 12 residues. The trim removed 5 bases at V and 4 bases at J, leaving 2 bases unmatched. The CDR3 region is CASSGGGYEQYF. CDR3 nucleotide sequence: TGTGCCAGCAGTGGCGGGGGTTACGAGCAGTACTTC.

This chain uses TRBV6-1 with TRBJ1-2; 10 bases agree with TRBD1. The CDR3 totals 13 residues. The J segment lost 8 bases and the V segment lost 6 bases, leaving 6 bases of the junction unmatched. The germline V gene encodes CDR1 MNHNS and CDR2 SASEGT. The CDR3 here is CASSRQGARGYTF. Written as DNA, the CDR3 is TGTGCCAGCAGCAGACAGGGGGCAAGAGGCTACACCTTC.